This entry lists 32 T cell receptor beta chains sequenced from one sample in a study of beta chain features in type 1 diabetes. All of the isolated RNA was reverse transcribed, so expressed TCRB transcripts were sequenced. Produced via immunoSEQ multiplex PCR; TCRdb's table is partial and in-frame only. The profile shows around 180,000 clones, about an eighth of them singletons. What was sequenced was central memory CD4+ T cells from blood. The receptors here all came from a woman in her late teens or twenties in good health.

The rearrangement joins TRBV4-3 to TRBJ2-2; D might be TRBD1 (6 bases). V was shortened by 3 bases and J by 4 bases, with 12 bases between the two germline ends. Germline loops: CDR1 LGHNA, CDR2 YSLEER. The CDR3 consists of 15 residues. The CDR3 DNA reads TGCGCCAGCAGCCAGCGAACAGGGAGCACCGGGGAGCTGTTTTTT. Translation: CASSQRTGSTGELFF.

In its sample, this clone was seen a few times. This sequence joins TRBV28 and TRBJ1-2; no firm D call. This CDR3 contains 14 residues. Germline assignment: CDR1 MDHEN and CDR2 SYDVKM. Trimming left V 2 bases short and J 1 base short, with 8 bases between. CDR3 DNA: TGTGCCAGCAGTTTAGTCCAGATTAACTATGGCTACACCTTC. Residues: CASSLVQINYGYTF.

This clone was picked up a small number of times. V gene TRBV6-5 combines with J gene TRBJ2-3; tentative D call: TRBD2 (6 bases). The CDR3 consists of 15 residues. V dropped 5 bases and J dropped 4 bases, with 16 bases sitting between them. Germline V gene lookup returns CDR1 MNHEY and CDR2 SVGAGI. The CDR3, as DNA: TGTGCCAGCAGTCCCCGCTCGGGAGAGGCAGATACGCAGTATTTT. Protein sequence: CASSPRSGEADTQYF.

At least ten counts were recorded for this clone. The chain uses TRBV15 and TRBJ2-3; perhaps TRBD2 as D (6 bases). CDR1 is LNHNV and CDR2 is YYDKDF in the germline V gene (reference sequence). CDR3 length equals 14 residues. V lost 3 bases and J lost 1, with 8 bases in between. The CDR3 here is CATSRGTRTDTQYF. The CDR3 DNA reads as TGTGCCACCAGCAGGGGGACTCGCACAGATACGCAGTATTTT. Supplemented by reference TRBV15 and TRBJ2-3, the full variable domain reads DAMVIQNPRYQVTQFGKPVTLSCSQTLNHNVMYWYQQKSSQAPKLLFHYYDKDFNNEADTPDNFQSRRPNTSFCFLDIRSPGLGDTAMYLCATSRGTRTDTQYFGPGTRLTVL.

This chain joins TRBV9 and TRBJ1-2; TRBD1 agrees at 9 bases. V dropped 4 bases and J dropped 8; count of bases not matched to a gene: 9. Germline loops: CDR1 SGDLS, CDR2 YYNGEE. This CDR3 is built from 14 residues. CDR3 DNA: TGTGCCAGCAGCCGGGACAGGGTTGTCGGGGGCTACACCTTC. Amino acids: CASSRDRVVGGYTF.

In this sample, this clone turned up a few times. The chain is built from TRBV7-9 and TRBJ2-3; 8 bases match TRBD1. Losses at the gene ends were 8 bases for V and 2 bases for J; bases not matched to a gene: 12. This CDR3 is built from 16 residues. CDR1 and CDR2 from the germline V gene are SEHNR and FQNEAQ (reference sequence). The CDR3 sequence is CASGPWQGAITDTQYF. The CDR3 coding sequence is TGTGCCAGCGGACCCTGGCAGGGGGCGATCACAGATACGCAGTATTTT.

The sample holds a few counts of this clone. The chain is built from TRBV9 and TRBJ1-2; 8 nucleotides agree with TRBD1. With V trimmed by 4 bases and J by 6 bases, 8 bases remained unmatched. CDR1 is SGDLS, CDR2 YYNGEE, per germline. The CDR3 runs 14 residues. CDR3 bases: TGTGCCAGCAGCACCCGACAGGGGAGGAATGGCTACACCTTC. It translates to CASSTRQGRNGYTF. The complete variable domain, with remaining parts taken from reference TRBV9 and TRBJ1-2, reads DSGVTQTPKHLITATGQRVTLRCSPRSGDLSVYWYQQSLDQGLQFLIQYYNGEERAKGNILERFSAQQFPDLHSELNLSSLELGDSALYFCASSTRQGRNGYTFGSGTRLTVV.

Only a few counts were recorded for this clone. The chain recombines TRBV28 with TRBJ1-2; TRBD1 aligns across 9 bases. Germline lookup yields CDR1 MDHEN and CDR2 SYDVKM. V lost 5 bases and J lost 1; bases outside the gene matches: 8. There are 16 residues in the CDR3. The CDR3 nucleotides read TGTGCCAGCAGTCCGCAGACAGGGGGGCGTAACTATGGCTACACCTTC. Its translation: CASSPQTGGRNYGYTF.

CDR3 DNA: TGTGCCAGTAGGCAGGGACTAGCGGGCTCCTACAATGAGCAGTTCTTC. Amino acid sequence: CASRQGLAGSYNEQFF. The J gene is TRBJ2-1, the V gene TRBV19, with 12 positions matching TRBD2. CDR1 LNHDA and CDR2 SQIVND come from the germline V gene (reference sequence). The length of the CDR3 is 16 residues. V lost 6 bases and J lost 0; bases outside the gene matches: 3.

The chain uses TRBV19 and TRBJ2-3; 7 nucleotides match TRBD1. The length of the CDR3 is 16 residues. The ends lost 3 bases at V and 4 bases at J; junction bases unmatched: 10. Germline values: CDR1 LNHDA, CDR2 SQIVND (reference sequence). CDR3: CASSILGGLTSDTQYF. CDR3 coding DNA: TGTGCCAGTAGTATTCTAGGGGGCTTGACCTCAGATACGCAGTATTTT. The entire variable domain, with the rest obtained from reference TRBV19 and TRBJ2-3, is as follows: DGGITQSPKYLFRKEGQNVTLSCEQNLNHDAMYWYRQDPGQGLRLIYYSQIVNDFQKGDIAEGYSVSREKKESFPLTVTSAQKNPTAFYLCASSILGGLTSDTQYFGPGTRLTVL.

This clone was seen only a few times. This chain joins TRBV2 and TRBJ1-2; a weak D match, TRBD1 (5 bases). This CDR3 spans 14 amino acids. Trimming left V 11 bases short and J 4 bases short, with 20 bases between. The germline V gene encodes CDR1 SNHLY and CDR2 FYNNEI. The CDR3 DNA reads TGTGCCGGACGGACATTCGGGCGGGGCTATGGCTACACCTTC. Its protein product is CAGRTFGRGYGYTF.

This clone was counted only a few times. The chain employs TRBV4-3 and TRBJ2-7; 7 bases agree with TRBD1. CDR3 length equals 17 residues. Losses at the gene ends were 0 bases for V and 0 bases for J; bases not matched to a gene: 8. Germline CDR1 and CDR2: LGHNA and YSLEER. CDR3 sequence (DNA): TGCGCCAGCAGCCAAGAGCAGACAGGGATGAGCTCCTACGAGCAGTACTTC. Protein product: CASSQEQTGMSSYEQYF.

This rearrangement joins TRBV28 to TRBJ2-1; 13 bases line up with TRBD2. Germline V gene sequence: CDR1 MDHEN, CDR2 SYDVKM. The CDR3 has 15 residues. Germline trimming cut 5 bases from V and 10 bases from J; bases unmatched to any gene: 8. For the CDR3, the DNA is TGTGCCAGCAGTAGGACTAGCGGGAGAGGGTCCGAGCAGTTCTTC. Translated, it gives CASSRTSGRGSEQFF.

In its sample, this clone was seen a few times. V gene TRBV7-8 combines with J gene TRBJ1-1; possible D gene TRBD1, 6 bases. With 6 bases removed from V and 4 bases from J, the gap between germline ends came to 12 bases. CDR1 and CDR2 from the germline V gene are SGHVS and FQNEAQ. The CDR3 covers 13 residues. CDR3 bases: TGTGCCAGCAGACCAACAGGGATCACTGAAGCTTTCTTT. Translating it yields CASRPTGITEAFF.

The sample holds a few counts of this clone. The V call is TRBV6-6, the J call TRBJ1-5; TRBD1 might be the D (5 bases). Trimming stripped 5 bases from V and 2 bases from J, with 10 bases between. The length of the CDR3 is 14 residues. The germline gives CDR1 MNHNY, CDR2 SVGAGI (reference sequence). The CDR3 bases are TGTGCCAGCAGTAGAGGACACGGCAATCAGCCCCAGCATTTT. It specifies CASSRGHGNQPQHF.

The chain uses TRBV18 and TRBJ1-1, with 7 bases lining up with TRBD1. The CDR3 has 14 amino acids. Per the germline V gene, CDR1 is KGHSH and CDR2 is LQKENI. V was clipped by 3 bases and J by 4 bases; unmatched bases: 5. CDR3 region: CASSPRGLSTEAFF. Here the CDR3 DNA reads TGTGCCAGCTCACCGAGGGGGCTGAGCACTGAAGCTTTCTTT.

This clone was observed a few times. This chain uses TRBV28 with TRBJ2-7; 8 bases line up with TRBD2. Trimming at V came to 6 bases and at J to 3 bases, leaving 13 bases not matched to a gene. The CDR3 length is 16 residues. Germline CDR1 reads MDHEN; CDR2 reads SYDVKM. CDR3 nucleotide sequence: TGTGCCAGCAGCGAATTACGGGGGGGCGTAATCTACGAGCAGTACTTC. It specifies CASSELRGGVIYEQYF.

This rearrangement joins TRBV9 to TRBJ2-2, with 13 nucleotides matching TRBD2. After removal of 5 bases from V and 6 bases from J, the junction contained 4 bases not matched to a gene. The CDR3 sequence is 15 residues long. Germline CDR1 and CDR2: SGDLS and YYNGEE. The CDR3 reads CASRSTSGRSGELFF. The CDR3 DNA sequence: TGTGCCAGCAGGTCGACTAGCGGGAGGTCCGGGGAGCTGTTTTTT.

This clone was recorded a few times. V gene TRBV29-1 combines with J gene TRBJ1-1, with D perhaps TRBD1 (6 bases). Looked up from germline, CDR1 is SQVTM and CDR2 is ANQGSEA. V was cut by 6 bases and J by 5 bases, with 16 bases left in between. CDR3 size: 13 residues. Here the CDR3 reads CSVIGQGRTEAFF. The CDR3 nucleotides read TGCAGCGTGATCGGGCAGGGGAGAACTGAAGCTTTCTTT.

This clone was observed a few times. This CDR3 is CASSSGTGGETQYF. The CDR3 nucleotides are TGTGCCAGCAGCTCCGGGACAGGGGGGGAGACCCAGTACTTC. This rearrangement joins TRBV7-2 to TRBJ2-5; 11 bases are a match to TRBD1. CDR1 and CDR2 (germline): SGHTA, FQGNSA. The CDR3 consists of 14 residues. With V trimmed by 4 bases and J by 5 bases, 3 bases remained unmatched.

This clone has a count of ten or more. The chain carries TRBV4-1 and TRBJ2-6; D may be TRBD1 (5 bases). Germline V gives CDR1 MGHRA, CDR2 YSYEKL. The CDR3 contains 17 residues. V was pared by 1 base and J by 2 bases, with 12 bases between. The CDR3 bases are TGCGCCAGCAGCCAAGGTTGGGGCCTGACTGGGGCCAACGTCCTGACTTTC. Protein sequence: CASSQGWGLTGANVLTF.

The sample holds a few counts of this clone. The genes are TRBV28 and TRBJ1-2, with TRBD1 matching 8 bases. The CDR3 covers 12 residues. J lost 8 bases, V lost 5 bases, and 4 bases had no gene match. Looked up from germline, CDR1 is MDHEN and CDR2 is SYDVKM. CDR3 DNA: TGTGCCAGCAGTCGAACAGGGGGAGGCTACACCTTC. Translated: CASSRTGGGYTF.

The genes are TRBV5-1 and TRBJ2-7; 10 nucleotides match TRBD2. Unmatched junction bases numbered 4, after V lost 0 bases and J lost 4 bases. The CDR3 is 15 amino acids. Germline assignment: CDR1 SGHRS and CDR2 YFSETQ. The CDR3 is CASSLESSGGYEQYF. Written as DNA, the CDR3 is TGCGCCAGCAGCTTGGAATCTAGCGGGGGTTACGAGCAGTACTTC.

CDR3 sequence: CASSSPTVPYEQYF. The DNA for the CDR3 is TGTGCCAGCAGTTCCCCTACAGTCCCCTACGAGCAGTACTTC. The chain links TRBV28 to TRBJ2-7; D is undetermined. Trimming removed 4 bases at V and 2 bases at J, with 12 bases between. The germline V gene has CDR1 MDHEN and CDR2 SYDVKM. The CDR3 covers 14 residues. The full variable domain, in which reference TRBV28 and TRBJ2-7 provide the parts outside the CDR3, is DVKVTQSSRYLVKRTGEKVFLECVQDMDHENMFWYRQDPGLGLRLIYFSYDVKMKEKGDIPEGYSVSREKKERFSLILESASTNQTSMYLCASSSPTVPYEQYFGPGTRLTVT.

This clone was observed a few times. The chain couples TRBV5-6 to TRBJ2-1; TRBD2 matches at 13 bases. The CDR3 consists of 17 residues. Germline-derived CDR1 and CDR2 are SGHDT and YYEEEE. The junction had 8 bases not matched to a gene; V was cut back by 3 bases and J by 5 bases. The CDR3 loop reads CASSSIRTSGGNNEQFF. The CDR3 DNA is TGTGCCAGCAGCTCCATAAGGACTAGCGGGGGTAACAATGAGCAGTTCTTC.

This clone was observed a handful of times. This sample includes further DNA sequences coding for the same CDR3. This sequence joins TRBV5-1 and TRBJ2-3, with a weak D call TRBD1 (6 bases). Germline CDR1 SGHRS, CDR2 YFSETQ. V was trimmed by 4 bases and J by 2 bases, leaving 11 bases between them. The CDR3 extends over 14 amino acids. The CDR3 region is CASSEGVATDTQYF. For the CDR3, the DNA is TGCGCCAGCAGCGAGGGGGTCGCCACAGATACGCAGTATTTT.

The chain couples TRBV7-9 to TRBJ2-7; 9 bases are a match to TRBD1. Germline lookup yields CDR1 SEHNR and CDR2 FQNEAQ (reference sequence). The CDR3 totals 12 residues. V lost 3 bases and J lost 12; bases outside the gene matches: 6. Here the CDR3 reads CASSFGTGYSYF. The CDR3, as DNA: TGTGCCAGCAGCTTTGGGACAGGGTATTCGTACTTC.

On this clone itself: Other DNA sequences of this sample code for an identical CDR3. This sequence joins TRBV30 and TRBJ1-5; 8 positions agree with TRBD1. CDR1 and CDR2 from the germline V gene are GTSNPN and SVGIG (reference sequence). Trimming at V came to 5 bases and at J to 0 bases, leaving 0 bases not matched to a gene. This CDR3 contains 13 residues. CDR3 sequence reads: CAWDRGSNQPQHF. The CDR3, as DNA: TGTGCCTGGGACAGGGGTAGCAATCAGCCCCAGCATTTT. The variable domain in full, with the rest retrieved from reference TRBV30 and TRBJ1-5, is SQTIHQWPATLVQPVGSPLSLECTVEGTSNPNLYWYRQAAGRGLQLLFYSVGIGQISSEVPQNLSASRPQDRQFILSSKKLLLSDSGFYLCAWDRGSNQPQHFGDGTRLSIL.

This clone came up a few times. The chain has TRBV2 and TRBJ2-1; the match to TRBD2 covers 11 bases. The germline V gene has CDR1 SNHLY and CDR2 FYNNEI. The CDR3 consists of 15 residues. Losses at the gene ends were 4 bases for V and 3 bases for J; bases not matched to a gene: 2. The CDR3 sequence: CASSGTSGHYNEQFF. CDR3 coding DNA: TGTGCCAGCAGTGGGACTAGCGGGCACTACAATGAGCAGTTCTTC. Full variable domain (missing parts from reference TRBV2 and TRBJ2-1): EPEVTQTPSHQVTQMGQEVILRCVPISNHLYFYWYRQILGQKVEFLVSFYNNEISEKSEIFDDQFSVERPDGSNFTLKIRSTKLEDSAMYFCASSGTSGHYNEQFFGPGTRLTVL.

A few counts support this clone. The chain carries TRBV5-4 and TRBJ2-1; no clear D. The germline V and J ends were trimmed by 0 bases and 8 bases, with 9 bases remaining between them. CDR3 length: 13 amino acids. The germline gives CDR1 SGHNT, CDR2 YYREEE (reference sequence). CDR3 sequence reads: CASSLVAADEQFF. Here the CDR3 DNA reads TGTGCCAGCAGCTTGGTAGCCGCGGATGAGCAGTTCTTC.

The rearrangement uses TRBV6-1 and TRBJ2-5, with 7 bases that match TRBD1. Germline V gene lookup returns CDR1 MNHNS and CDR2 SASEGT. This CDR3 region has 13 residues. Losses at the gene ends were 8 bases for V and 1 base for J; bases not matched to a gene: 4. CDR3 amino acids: CASRRDSQETQYF. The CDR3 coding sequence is TGTGCCAGCCGCCGGGACAGCCAAGAGACCCAGTACTTC.

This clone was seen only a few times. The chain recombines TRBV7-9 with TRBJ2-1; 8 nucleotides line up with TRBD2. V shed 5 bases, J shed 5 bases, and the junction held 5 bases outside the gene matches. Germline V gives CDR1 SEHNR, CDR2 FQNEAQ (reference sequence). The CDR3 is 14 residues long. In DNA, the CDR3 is TGTGCCAGCAGCCGCGGACTAGCCGACAATGAGCAGTTCTTC. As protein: CASSRGLADNEQFF.